This TCR beta chain was identified in a study of blood T cell repertoires in COVID-19. Study information: The origin of the acute and convalescent COVID-19 samples was the United States, Italy and Spain.

Germline lookup yields CDR1 SGHNT and CDR2 YENEEA. The CDR3 is 17 residues long. Unmatched junction bases numbered 4, after V lost 1 base and J lost 1 base. Methods used by the authors: Estimates of nucleated cell counts were drawn from the amplification of reference gene primers. Data came from immunoSEQ multiplex PCR; TCRdb stores just in-frame clones and leaves some out. Clone size and the V and J calls come from that table; the DNA yielded D and trimming. This repertoire shows hundreds of thousands of clones, 65% to 85% found once; its top ten account for 10%. This clone occurred once. The chain uses TRBV11-3 and TRBJ2-1, with TRBD2 identical over 10 bases. This receptor was taken from a woman older than 75 with acute or convalescent COVID-19. Input material: peripheral blood. In DNA form, the CDR3 reads TGTGCCAGCAGCTTAGTTAGTAGCGGGGGGTCCTACAATGAGCAGTTCTTC. Its protein product is CASSLVSSGGSYNEQFF. The full variable domain, in which reference TRBV11-3 and TRBJ2-1 provide the parts outside the CDR3, is EAGVVQSPRYKIIEKKQPVAFWCNPISGHNTLYWYLQNLGQGPELLIRYENEEAVDDSQLPKDRFSAERLKGVDSTLKIQPAELGDSAVYLCASSLVSSGGSYNEQFFGPGTRLTVL.